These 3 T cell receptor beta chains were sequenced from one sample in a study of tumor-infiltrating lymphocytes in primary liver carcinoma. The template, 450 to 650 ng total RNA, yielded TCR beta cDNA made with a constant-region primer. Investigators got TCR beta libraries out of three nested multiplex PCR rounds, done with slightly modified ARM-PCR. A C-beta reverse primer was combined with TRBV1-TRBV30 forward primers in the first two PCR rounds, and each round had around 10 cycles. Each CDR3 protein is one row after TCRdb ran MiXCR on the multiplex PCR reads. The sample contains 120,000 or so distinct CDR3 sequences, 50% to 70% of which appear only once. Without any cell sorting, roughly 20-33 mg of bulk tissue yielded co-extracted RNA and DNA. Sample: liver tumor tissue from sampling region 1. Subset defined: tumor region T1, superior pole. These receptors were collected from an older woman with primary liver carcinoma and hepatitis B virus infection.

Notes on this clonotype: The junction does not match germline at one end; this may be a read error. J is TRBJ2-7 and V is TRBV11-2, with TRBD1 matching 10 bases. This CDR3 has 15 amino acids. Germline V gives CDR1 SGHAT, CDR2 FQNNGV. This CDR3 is CSSSLSGTGEYEQYF. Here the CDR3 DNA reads TGTTCCAGCAGCTTATCCGGGACAGGGGAGTACGAGCAGTACTTC.

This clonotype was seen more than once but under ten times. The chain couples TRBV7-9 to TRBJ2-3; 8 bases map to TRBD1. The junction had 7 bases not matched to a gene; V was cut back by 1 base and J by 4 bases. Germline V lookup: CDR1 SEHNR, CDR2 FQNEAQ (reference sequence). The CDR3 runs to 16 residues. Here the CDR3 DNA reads TGTGCCAGCAGCTTAGGGCAGGGGGCTCTCTCAGATACGCAGTATTTT. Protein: CASSLGQGALSDTQYF.

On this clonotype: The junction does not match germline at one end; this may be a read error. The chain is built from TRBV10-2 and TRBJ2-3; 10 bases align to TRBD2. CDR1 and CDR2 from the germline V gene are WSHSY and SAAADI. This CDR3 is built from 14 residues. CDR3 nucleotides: TGCGCCAGCTTAGGACTAGCGGAAGTAGATACGCAGTGTTTT. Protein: CASLGLAEVDTQCF.